This is a list of T cell receptor beta chains from one sample in a study of control samples from healthy donors and cancer patients. Profiling relied on immunoSEQ multiplex PCR, and the TCRdb table lists in-frame clones only, not all of them. Of 150,000 or so clones listed, around 90% are singletons. The sequencing sample was made of blood. The receptors were sampled from a woman in her twenties or thirties in good health. The CDR3 runs from the conserved cysteine through the conserved F or W. A D gene is named only where the DNA matches it firmly. Some rows have no size entry. The others give once, few or many, or a class for an expanded clone.

J | D | size | V | DNA | CDR3
TRBJ1-3 | . | . | TRBV9 | TGTGCCAGCAGCGTAGCGTTCGGAAACTCTGGAAACACCATATATTTT | CASSVAFGNSGNTIYF
TRBJ2-2 | . | . | TRBV6-5 | TGTGCCAGCGGAGGGGTCACCGGGGAGCTGTTTTTT | CASGGVTGELFF
TRBJ2-2 | TRBD1 | . | TRBV3-1/TRBV3-2 | TGTGCCAGCCGAAAAGGGGGCGGGAACACCGGGGAGCTGTTTTTT | CASRKGGGNTGELFF
TRBJ2-6 | . | few | TRBV28 | TGTGCCAGCAGTTCGACTAGGGTTGGGGCCAACGTCCTGACTTTC | CASSSTRVGANVLTF
TRBJ2-7 | . | . | TRBV15 | TGTGCCACCAGCAGAACGGGAGTTGAATCCTACGAGCAGTACTTC | CATSRTGVESYEQYF
TRBJ2-1 | . | . | TRBV5-1 | TGCGCCAGCAGCTTGGATGGGGGACTGGGGCAAAACAATGAGCAGTTCTTC | CASSLDGGLGQNNEQFF
TRBJ2-7 | . | once | TRBV6-2/TRBV6-3 | TGTGCCAGCAGTTACGGGGGGATCTCACGCTTAGGGCCCTACGAGCAGTACTTC | CASSYGGISRLGPYEQYF
TRBJ2-2 | . | . | TRBV3-1/TRBV3-2 | TGTGCCAGCAGCCAACTTAGAACTACCGGGGAGCTGTTTTTT | CASSQLRTTGELFF
TRBJ2-5 | . | . | TRBV19 | TGTGCCAGTTCTGGGGGGGAGACCCAGTACTTC | CASSGGETQYF
TRBJ2-1 | TRBD2 | . | TRBV12-3/TRBV12-4 | TGTGCCAGCAGTTTAAAGACTAGCGTAAAACAGTTCTTC | CASSLKTSVKQFF
TRBJ2-1 | TRBD2 | . | TRBV3-1/TRBV3-2 | TGTGCCAGCAGCCAAGATTGGGGAGCGGGGAAGAGCTCCTACAATGAGCAGTTCTTC | CASSQDWGAGKSSYNEQFF
TRBJ2-1 | TRBD2 | . | TRBV20-1 | TGCAGTGCTAGTGGTGCACTAGCGTCGGCGGTTGAGCAGTTCTTC | CSASGALASAVEQFF
TRBJ2-1 | TRBD2 | . | TRBV28 | TGTGCCAGCAGTTTCTGGCGGGGGGATCTCAATGAGCAGTTCTTC | CASSFWRGDLNEQFF
TRBJ2-5 | . | . | TRBV5-1 | TGCGCCAGCAGGTACACGACCCTTTCGCCCCAAGAGACCCAGTACTTC | CASRYTTLSPQETQYF
TRBJ2-7 | TRBD1 | . | TRBV9 | TGTGCCAGCAGCGTAGCGGGCAGGGGGTACGAGCAGTACTTC | CASSVAGRGYEQYF
TRBJ1-2 | . | . | TRBV7-9 | TGTGCCAGCAGCTTAGCCGAGGATGGCTACACCTTC | CASSLAEDGYTF
TRBJ1-6 | TRBD1 | . | TRBV5-5 | TGTGCCAGCAGCTTGGAACTTTTACAGGGGATGGGTTCACCCCTCCACTTT | CASSLELLQGMGSPLHF
TRBJ1-1 | . | . | TRBV6-6 | TGTGCCAGCAGTCTGGGACAGAACACTGAAGCTTTCTTT | CASSLGQNTEAFF
TRBJ2-6 | . | . | TRBV4-1 | TGCGCCAGCAGCCAGGGCGGGGCTTCCTCTGGGGCCAACGTCCTGACTTTC | CASSQGGASSGANVLTF
TRBJ1-1 | TRBD1 | . | TRBV28 | TGTGCCAGCAGACAAACACAGGGGCGGGCTGAAGCTTTCTTT | CASRQTQGRAEAFF
TRBJ1-1 | . | . | TRBV7-9 | TGTGCCAGCATCCAGGACACGGCGAGCTTGAACACTGAAGCTTTCTTT | CASIQDTASLNTEAFF
TRBJ1-2 | . | . | TRBV3-1/TRBV3-2 | TGTGCCAGCAGCCAAGATCCAGGGTACGGCTACACCTTC | CASSQDPGYGYTF
TRBJ1-2 | . | . | TRBV2 | TGTGCCAGCAGTGAAGGACAGCCCTATGGCTACACCTTC | CASSEGQPYGYTF
TRBJ2-1 | . | . | TRBV6-5 | TGTGCCAGCAGTTACTCGACAGACGCCCCCTACAATGAGCAGTTCTTC | CASSYSTDAPYNEQFF
TRBJ2-1 | . | . | TRBV2 | TGTGCCAGCAGTGTCAGCGGCGGGGCCTCCTACAATGAGCAGTTCTTC | CASSVSGGASYNEQFF
TRBJ1-5 | TRBD1 | once | TRBV27 | TGTGCCAGCAGTGTATACAGGGGTGGGAATCAGCCCCAGCATTTT | CASSVYRGGNQPQHF
TRBJ1-2 | . | . | TRBV5-1 | TGCGCCAGCAGCCCCCTTACGGGGATCAGCGACTATGGCTACACCTTC | CASSPLTGISDYGYTF
TRBJ1-2 | . | . | TRBV2 | TGTGCCAGCACGGAAACCTATGGCTACACCTTC | CASTETYGYTF
TRBJ2-5 | . | . | TRBV2 | TGTGCCAGCAGTATAAACGGGGCGGAGACCCAGTACTTC | CASSINGAETQYF
TRBJ1-5 | . | . | TRBV30 | TGTGCCTGGAGGGGCAGGGGAGGTCAGCCCCAGCATTTT | CAWRGRGGQPQHF
TRBJ2-2 | . | once | TRBV10-3 | TGTGCCACCGAGGAGGGGGTGAATACCGGGGAGCTGTTTTTT | CATEEGVNTGELFF
TRBJ2-1 | TRBD1 | . | TRBV19 | TGTGCCAGTAGCAGACAGGGTGAGAGATACAATGAGCAGTTCTTC | CASSRQGERYNEQFF
TRBJ1-2 | . | few | TRBV4-2 | TGTGCCAGCAGCCAAGTGACAAGAGAGGGCTACACCTTC | CASSQVTREGYTF
TRBJ2-2 | TRBD1 | . | TRBV5-6 | TGTGCCAGCAGCCTCGGGACAGCCGGGGAGCTGTTTTTT | CASSLGTAGELFF